This T cell receptor (beta chain) was retrieved from a study of T cells in Graves' hyperthyroidism and ophthalmopathy (dated 2019 in TCRdb). With respect to the entire study: Peripheral blood was sampled at the time of initial diagnosis, prior to any treatment. To identify TCR V-J signatures that set the groups apart, the researchers used a discovery cohort of more than 95 patients, made up of 43 with Graves' ophthalmopathy and 57 with stable Graves' hyperthyroidism. The paper reports TCR Vbeta CDR3 sequencing of 140 or so peripheral blood samples: 40 or so ophthalmopathy, 70 to 85 hyperthyroidism and some 17 progressor patients. An independent validation cohort of about 20 hyperthyroidism patients and 17 patients who later progressed to ophthalmopathy tested prospective prediction of ophthalmopathy. In addition, the study compared T-cell repertoires in thyroid tissue and in blood from 6 or 7 Graves' hyperthyroidism patients. Once sampling was done, hyperthyroidism patients were given methimazole at a starting dose of 30 mg daily, whereas ophthalmopathy patients were given high-dose intravenous methylprednisolone. The 100 discovery patients were divided at random into training and test sets in a 7:3 ratio. Broader findings and caveats from the paper: Most expanded thyroid clonotypes (frequency above 0.001) were also detected in blood, suggesting blood repertoires may reflect thyroid immune responses. During validation, the model predicted progression to ophthalmopathy a median of around 6 months ahead of onset, with approximately 71% sensitivity and 72.22% specificity. No statistical method was used to fix the sample size in advance, and group allocation was not hidden from the investigators. In cross-validation, a model built on a 13 V-J signature told ophthalmopathy apart from stable hyperthyroidism with about 90% sensitivity and about 81% specificity, and in testing the same model reached 80%/75%.

TCR beta CDR3 regions were amplified from RNA transcripts. The TCR CDR3 was subjected to a first round of RT-PCR using the HTBI primer set and the Qiagen OneStep RT-PCR kit. Libraries were constructed in a second round of multiplex PCR, after which size selection and purification were carried out. Sequencing of the libraries was done on an Illumina HiSeq2000 using paired-end 100 bp reads. Per the source publication's procedure: SOAPnuke was used to process the raw data, removing reads that contained adapters or uncalled bases, had a mean Phred below 15, or lacked an exact match to the constant primer or identifier. High-quality paired reads were merged with COPE v1.2.5, and unique nucleotide sequences were defined as clonotypes. Clonotypes were aligned to IMGT TRBV, TRBD and TRBJ reference segments using MiTCR v1.1. Analysis was restricted to V-J combinations with a frequency above 0.0001, which covered 98% to 99.2% of repertoires. The TCS score was defined as the ratio of F50 (clonal expansion) to E x V (chaos), calculated using BLOSUM62-based TCRdist between CDR3 peptides within each V-J. Welch's t-statistics and random forest reduced 500 to 550 V-J features to 10 to 15, which were used in a naive Bayes classifier (R e1071). TCRdb ran its own pipeline on the public reads, namely fastp trimming at Q25 and MiXCR clone calling, and kept in-frame beta chains. Rows with a matching CDR3 protein are joined into one entry that keeps the most common DNA and genes. What appears here as the V and J calls and clone size reflects TCRdb's work, not the paper's. This sample has over 400,000 distinct CDR3 sequences in its table, and roughly 15% of those were observed once. The ten largest clones add up to roughly 13% of the sample.

Ophthalmopathy patients had moderately to severely active disease, with a Clinical Activity Score of 3 or more, a NOSPECS grade of 4 or more, and a disease duration of less than 3 months. Exclusion was applied to patients with uncontrolled infections, other autoimmune diseases, pregnancy or lactation. Diagnoses were established on the basis of clinical symptoms, serum thyroxine and TRAb, thyroid ultrasound, and orbital computed tomography. Ficoll-Paque density gradient centrifugation was used to isolate PBMCs from 10 ml of fresh peripheral blood. Total RNA was extracted using Trizol reagent, and RNA quality was assessed on an Agilent 2100 Bioanalyzer. This clonotype occurred many times. It has no known antigen specificity. No base quality values were provided; no much bigger clone lies one nucleotide off. CDR1 and CDR2, looked up from the germline V gene (reference sequence), are DFQATT and SNEGSKA. From the cysteine up to the phenylalanine, the CDR3 has a length of 14 residues. Only the CDR3 portion is preserved as DNA: 42 bases, with reading frame beginning at the first base. V gives up 6 bases and J gives up 0 bases, and the segment between their germline ends measures 14 bases.

Sequencing was done on a sample of blood. This receptor chain uses TRBV20-1 and TRBJ1-2; the D gene lacks a confident call. This receptor was identified in a man younger than 30 with Graves' ophthalmopathy. The CDR3 protein is CSAPLPPANYGYTF. The DNA reads TGCAGTGCCCCCCTCCCCCCAGCTAACTATGGCTACACCTTC.